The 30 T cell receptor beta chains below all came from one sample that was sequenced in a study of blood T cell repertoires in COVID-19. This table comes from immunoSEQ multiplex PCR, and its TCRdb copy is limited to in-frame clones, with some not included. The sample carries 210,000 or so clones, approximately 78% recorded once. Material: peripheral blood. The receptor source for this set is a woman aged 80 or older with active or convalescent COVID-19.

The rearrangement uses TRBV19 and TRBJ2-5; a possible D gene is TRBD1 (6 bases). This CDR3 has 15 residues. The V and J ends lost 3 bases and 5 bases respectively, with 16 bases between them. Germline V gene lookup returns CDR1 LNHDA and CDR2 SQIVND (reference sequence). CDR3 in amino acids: CASSIPRGQGETQYF. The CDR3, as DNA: TGTGCCAGTAGTATTCCCCGGGGACAAGGGGAGACCCAGTACTTC.

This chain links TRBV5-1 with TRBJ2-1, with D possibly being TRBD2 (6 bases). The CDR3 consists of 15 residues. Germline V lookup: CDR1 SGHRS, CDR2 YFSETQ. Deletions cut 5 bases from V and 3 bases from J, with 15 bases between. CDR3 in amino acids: CASRTEPGVYNEQFF. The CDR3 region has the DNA TGCGCCAGCAGGACCGAACCGGGGGTCTACAATGAGCAGTTCTTC.

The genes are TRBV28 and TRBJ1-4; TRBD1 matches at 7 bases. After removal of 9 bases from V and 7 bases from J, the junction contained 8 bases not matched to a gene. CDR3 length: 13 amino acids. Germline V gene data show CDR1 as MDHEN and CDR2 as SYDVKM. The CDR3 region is CASRGQGSEKLFF. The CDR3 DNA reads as TGTGCCAGTAGGGGGCAGGGAAGTGAAAAACTGTTTTTT.

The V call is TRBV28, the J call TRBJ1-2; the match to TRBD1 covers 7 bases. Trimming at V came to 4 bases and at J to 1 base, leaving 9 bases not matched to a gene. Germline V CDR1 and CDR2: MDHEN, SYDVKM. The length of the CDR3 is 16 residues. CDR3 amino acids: CASSSNRDSVNYGYTF. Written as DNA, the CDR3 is TGTGCCAGCAGTTCCAACCGGGACAGCGTTAACTATGGCTACACCTTC.

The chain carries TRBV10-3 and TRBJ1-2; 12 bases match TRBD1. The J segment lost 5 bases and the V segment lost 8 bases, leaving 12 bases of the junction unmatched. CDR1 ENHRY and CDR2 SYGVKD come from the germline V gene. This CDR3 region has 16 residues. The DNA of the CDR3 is TGTGCCATCCGCCCGGGGGACAGGGGGCCTGGGTATGGCTACACCTTC. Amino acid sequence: CAIRPGDRGPGYGYTF.

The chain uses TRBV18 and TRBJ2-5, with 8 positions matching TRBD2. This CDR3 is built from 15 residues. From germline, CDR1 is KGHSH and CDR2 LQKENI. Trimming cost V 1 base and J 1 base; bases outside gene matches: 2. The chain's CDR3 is CASSPLAGTQETQYF. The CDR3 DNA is TGTGCCAGCTCACCACTAGCGGGGACCCAAGAGACCCAGTACTTC. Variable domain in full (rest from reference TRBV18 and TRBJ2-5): NAGVMQNPRHLVRRRGQEARLRCSPMKGHSHVYWYRQLPEEGLKFMVYLQKENIIDESGMPKERFSAEFPKEGPSILRIQQVVRGDSAAYFCASSPLAGTQETQYFGPGTRLLVL.

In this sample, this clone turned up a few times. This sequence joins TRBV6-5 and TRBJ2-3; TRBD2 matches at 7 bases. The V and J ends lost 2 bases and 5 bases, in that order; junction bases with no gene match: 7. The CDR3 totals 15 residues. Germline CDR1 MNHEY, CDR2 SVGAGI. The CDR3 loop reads CASSYDGRGGDTQYF. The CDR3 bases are TGTGCCAGCAGTTACGATGGGCGCGGGGGAGATACGCAGTATTTT.

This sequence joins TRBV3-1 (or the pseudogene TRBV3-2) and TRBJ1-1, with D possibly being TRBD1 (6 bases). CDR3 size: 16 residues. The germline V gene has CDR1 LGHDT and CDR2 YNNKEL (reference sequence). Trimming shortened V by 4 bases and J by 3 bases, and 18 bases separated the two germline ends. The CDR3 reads CASSRFGGLWDTEAFF. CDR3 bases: TGTGCCAGCAGCCGGTTCGGGGGGCTCTGGGACACTGAAGCTTTCTTT.

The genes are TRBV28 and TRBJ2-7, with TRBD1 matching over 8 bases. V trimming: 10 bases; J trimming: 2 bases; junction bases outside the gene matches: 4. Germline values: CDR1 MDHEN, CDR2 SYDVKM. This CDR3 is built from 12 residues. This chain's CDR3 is CATDRGPYEQYF. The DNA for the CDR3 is TGTGCCACCGACAGGGGACCCTACGAGCAGTACTTC.

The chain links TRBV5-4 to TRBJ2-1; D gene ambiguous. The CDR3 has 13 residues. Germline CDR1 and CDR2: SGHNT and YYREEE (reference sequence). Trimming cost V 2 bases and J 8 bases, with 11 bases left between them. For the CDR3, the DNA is TGTGCCAGCAGCTTACGAGGCCGGGATGAGCAGTTCTTC. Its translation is CASSLRGRDEQFF. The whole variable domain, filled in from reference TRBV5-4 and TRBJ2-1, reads ETGVTQSPTHLIKTRGQQVTLRCSSQSGHNTVSWYQQALGQGPQFIFQYYREEENGRGNFPPRFSGLQFPNYSSELNVNALELDDSALYLCASSLRGRDEQFFGPGTRLTVL.

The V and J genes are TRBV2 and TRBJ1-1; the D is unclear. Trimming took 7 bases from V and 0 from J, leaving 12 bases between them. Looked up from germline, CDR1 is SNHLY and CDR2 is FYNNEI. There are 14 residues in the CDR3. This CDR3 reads CASIQEAVNTEAFF. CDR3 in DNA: TGTGCCAGCATTCAAGAGGCAGTGAACACTGAAGCTTTCTTT.

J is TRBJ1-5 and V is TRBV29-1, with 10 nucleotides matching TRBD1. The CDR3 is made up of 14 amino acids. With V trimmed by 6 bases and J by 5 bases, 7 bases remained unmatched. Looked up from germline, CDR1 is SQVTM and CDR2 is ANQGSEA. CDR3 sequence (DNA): TGCAGCGTGAAAACCGGGACAGGGGATCAGCCCCAGCATTTT. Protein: CSVKTGTGDQPQHF.

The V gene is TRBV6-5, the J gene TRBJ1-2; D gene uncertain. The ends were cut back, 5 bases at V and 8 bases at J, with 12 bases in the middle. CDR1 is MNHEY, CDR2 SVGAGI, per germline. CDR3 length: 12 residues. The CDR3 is CASSPGMGGYTF. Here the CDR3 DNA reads TGTGCCAGCAGTCCGGGAATGGGCGGCTACACCTTC.

The CDR3 coding sequence is TGTGCCAGCAGAGGGACAGCAAATTCACCCCTCCACTTT. It is translated as CASRGTANSPLHF. This rearrangement joins TRBV28 to TRBJ1-6; 7 nucleotides agree with TRBD1. J was trimmed by 7 bases and V by 6 bases; bases with no gene match: 3. The germline gives CDR1 MDHEN, CDR2 SYDVKM. This CDR3 is built from 13 residues. The entire variable domain, with the rest obtained from reference TRBV28 and TRBJ1-6, is as follows: DVKVTQSSRYLVKRTGEKVFLECVQDMDHENMFWYRQDPGLGLRLIYFSYDVKMKEKGDIPEGYSVSREKKERFSLILESASTNQTSMYLCASRGTANSPLHFGNGTRLTVT.

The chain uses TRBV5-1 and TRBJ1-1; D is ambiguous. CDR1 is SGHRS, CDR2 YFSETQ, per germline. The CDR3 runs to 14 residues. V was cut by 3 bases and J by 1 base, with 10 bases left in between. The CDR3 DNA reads TGCGCCAGCAGCTCTACTCTTGGGAACACTGAAGCTTTCTTT. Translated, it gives CASSSTLGNTEAFF.

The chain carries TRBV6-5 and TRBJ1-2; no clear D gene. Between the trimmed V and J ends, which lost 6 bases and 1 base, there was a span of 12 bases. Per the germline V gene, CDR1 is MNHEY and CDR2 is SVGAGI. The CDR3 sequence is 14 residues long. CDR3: CASRSTGINYGYTF. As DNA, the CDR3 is TGTGCCAGCAGATCTACGGGGATTAACTATGGCTACACCTTC.

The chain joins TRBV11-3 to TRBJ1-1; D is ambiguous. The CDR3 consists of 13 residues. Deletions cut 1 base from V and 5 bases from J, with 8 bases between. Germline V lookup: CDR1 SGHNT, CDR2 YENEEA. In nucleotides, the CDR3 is TGTGCCAGCAGCTTAGTAGGAGGAACTGAAGCTTTCTTT. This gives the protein CASSLVGGTEAFF.

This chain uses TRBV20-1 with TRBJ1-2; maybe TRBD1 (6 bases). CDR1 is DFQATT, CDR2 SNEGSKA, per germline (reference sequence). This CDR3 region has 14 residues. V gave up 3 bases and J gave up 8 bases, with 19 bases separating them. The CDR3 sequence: CSASIRQEREGYTF. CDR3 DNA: TGCAGTGCTAGTATCCGACAGGAACGTGAAGGCTACACCTTC.

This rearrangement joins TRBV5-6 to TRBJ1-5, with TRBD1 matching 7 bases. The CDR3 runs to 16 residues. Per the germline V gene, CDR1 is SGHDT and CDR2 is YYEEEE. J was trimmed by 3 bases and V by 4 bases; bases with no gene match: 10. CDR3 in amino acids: CASSQGGRLPNQPQHF. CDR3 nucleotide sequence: TGTGCCAGCAGCCAGGGGGGCAGGCTCCCCAATCAGCCCCAGCATTTT.

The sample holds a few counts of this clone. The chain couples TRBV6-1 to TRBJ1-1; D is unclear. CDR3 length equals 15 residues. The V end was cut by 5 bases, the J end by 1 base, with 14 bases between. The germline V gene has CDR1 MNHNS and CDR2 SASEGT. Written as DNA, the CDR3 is TGTGCCAGCAGTCCCCACTCCACTACGAACACTGAAGCTTTCTTT. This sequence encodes CASSPHSTTNTEAFF.

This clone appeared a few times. CDR3 residues: CASSLGLGGSGNTIYF. CDR3 in DNA: TGTGCCAGCAGCTTAGGCCTGGGGGGCTCTGGAAACACCATATATTTT. The chain joins TRBV11-2 to TRBJ1-3; possibly TRBD1 for D (5 bases). Germline-derived CDR1 and CDR2 are SGHAT and FQNNGV. Trimming removed 1 base at V and 0 bases at J, with 10 bases between. The CDR3 consists of 16 residues.

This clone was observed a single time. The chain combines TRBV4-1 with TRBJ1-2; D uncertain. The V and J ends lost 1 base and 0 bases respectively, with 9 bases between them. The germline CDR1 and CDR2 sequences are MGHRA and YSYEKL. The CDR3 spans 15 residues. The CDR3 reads CASSQVVGANYGYTF. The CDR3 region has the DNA TGCGCCAGCAGCCAAGTCGTGGGAGCTAACTATGGCTACACCTTC.

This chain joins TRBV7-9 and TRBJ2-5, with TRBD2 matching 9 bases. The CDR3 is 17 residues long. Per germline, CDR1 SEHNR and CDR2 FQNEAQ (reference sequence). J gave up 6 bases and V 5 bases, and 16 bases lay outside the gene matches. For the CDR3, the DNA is TGTGCCAGCAGCCCCAGGCGAAGCGGGGGGTACGAGAAGACCCAGTACTTC. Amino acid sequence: CASSPRRSGGYEKTQYF. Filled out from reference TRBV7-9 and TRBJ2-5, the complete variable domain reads DTGVSQNPRHKITKRGQNVTFRCDPISEHNRLYWYRQTLGQGPEFLTYFQNEAQLEKSRLLSDRFSAERPKGSFSTLEIQRTEQGDSAMYLCASSPRRSGGYEKTQYFGPGTRLLVL.

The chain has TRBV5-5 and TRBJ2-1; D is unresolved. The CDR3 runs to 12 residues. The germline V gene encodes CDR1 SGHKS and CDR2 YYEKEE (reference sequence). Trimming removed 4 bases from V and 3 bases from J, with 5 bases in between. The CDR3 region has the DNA TGTGCCAGCAGCCTTATCTACAATGAGCAGTTCTTC. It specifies CASSLIYNEQFF.

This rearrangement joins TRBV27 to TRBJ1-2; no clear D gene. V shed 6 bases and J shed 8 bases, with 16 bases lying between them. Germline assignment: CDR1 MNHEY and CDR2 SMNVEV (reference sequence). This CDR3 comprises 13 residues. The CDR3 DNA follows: TGTGCCAGCAGACCAACCGCCGTACGGGGCTACACCTTC. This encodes CASRPTAVRGYTF.

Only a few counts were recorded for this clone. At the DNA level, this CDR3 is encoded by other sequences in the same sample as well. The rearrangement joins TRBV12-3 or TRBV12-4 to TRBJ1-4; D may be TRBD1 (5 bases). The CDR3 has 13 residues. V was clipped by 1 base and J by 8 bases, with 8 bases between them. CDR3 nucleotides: TGTGCCAGCAGTTTAGTCCCAGGGGAAAAACTGTTTTTT. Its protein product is CASSLVPGEKLFF.

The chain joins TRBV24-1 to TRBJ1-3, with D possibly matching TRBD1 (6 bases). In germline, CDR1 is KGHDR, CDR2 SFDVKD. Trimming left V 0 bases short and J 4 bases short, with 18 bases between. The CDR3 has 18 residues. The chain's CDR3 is CATSDLLDPRTAGNTIYF. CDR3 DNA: TGTGCCACCAGTGATTTGCTCGATCCACGGACAGCGGGAAACACCATATATTTT.

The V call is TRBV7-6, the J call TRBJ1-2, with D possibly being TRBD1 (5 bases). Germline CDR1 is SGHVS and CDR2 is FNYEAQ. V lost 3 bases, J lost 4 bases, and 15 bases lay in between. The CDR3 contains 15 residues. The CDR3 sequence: CASSLGGISAYGYTF. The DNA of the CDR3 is TGTGCCAGCAGCTTGGGGGGGATCTCTGCCTATGGCTACACCTTC.

The CDR3 loop reads CASTLGDQPQHF. The CDR3 nucleotides are TGTGCCAGCACCTTGGGAGATCAGCCCCAGCATTTT. The gene calls are TRBV6-6 and TRBJ1-5; D uncertain. The CDR3 has 12 residues. From germline, CDR1 is MNHNY and CDR2 SVGAGI (reference sequence). V lost 7 bases and J 5 bases, leaving 9 bases between the germline ends.

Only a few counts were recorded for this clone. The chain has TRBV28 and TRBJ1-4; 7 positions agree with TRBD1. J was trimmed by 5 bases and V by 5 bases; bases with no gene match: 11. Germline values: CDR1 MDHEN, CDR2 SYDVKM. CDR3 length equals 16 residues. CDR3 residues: CASSPKPRQGNEKLFF. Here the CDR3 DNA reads TGTGCCAGCAGTCCCAAGCCGAGACAGGGAAATGAAAAACTGTTTTTT.